This entry features one T cell receptor beta chain sequence. Antigen specificity is unknown. Trimming at V came to 5 bases and at J to 1 base, leaving 7 bases not matched to a gene. The CDR3 consists of 15 residues. This entry is derived from a study of post-analysis software for immune sequencing data. As for the study in general: Some patients lacked subtype; others had relapsing-remitting, secondary progressive or progressive-relapsing disease.

Sequencing libraries made from TCR beta cDNA carried unique molecular identifiers. Yield was some 500,000 cDNA molecules from around 0.96 to 9.9 million T cells. TCRdb ran MiXCR on the PCR reads and lists one entry per CDR3 protein. The sample carries about 540,000 distinct CDR3 sequences, around 31% recorded once. Study results and limitations: With TRBV5-6, TRBV5-1 and TRBV20-1 included, a handful of TRBV segments were more frequent in patients than in controls. Those with multiple sclerosis, the patient group, showed significantly lower normalized Chao1 diversity than controls. Batch-mates among the samples co-clustered strongly by F measure.

The sequencing sample was made of blood. This rearrangement joins TRBV12-3 or TRBV12-4 to TRBJ1-1, with TRBD1 matching over 7 bases. This clonotype originated in a girl aged 2 to 17 with multiple sclerosis. The DNA of the CDR3 is TGTGCCAGCAGTACCAGGGGGGAGCCGAACACTGAAGCTTTCTTT. As protein: CASSTRGEPNTEAFF.